Listed below are T cell receptor beta chains from one sample, sequenced in a study of blood T cell repertoires in COVID-19. Data came from immunoSEQ multiplex PCR; TCRdb stores just in-frame clones and leaves some out. The table lists roughly 200,000 clones, about 82% of them singletons. The specimen was PBMCs or T cells enriched from blood (not recorded which). These receptors came from a woman in her twenties or thirties who had recovered from COVID-19. CDR3s include the opening cysteine and the closing phenylalanine or tryptophan. The D gene is left open where the match is weak. The size entry is marked missing in some rows and otherwise reads once, few, many or a size class.

D gene	clone size	V gene	J gene	CDR3 DNA	CDR3 protein
TRBD2	-	TRBV14	TRBJ2-3	TGTGCCAGCAGCCAAGTCGGAGCGGGAGTTTTAGATACGCAGTATTTT	CASSQVGAGVLDTQYF
-	-	TRBV2	TRBJ2-4	TGTGCCAGCATCCCCGGGAGAGTAGCCAAAAACATTCAGTACTTC	CASIPGRVAKNIQYF
-	-	TRBV12-3/TRBV12-4	TRBJ1-5	TGTGCCATTGGCGAGGGCTTTCAGCCCCAGCATTTT	CAIGEGFQPQHF
TRBD1	-	TRBV2	TRBJ1-1	TGTGCCAGCAGTGAAGTTTCAGGGGGGACAGAAGACTTCACTGAAGCTTTCTTT	CASSEVSGGTEDFTEAFF
-	-	TRBV12-3/TRBV12-4	TRBJ2-5	TGTGCCAGCAGTTCCGGACAAGAAGAGACCCAGTACTTC	CASSSGQEETQYF
TRBD1	-	TRBV29-1	TRBJ2-7	TGCAGCGTAGCGGGACAGGGGTCTACCTACGAGCAGTACTTC	CSVAGQGSTYEQYF
-	once	TRBV5-8	TRBJ1-1	TGTGCCAGCAGCAGTATCTCCGGGACAGAAGCTTTCTTT	CASSSISGTEAFF
TRBD1	-	TRBV14	TRBJ1-2	TGTGCCAGCAGCCAGACATTGACAGGGGGCCTTGGCTACACCTTC	CASSQTLTGGLGYTF
-	few	TRBV19	TRBJ1-6	TGTGCCAGTAGTCCCGGAGGAAGCCTGTATTCACCCCTCCACTTT	CASSPGGSLYSPLHF
-	once	TRBV5-1	TRBJ2-7	TGCGCCAGCAGCTTGGGGCTCCAACAAACCTACGAGCAGTACTTC	CASSLGLQQTYEQYF
TRBD2	-	TRBV6-2/TRBV6-3	TRBJ2-2	TGTGCCAGCAGCCTAGGGACTAGCGGGAGGAGCACCGGGGAGCTGTTTTTT	CASSLGTSGRSTGELFF
TRBD1	-	TRBV19	TRBJ1-2	TGTGCCAGTAGGGACAGGGGGCAAGCTAACTATGGCTACACCTTC	CASRDRGQANYGYTF
TRBD2	-	TRBV25-1	TRBJ2-3	TGTGCCAGCAGTTCAGCGGGAGGGCCAGATACGCAGTATTTT	CASSSAGGPDTQYF
TRBD2	-	TRBV6-4	TRBJ2-1	TGTGCCAGCAGTGACTCGTCAGCGGGAGGAGGAAATGAGCAGTTCTTC	CASSDSSAGGGNEQFF
TRBD2	-	TRBV27	TRBJ2-1	TGTGCCAGCAGATCATCAGCGGGACCCACCTACAATGAGCAGTTCTTC	CASRSSAGPTYNEQFF
TRBD1	few	TRBV5-1	TRBJ1-1	TGCGCCAGCAGCCCTGAGGGGACAGGGCTTCGCTCAGAAGCTTTCTTT	CASSPEGTGLRSEAFF
-	-	TRBV5-1	TRBJ1-1	TGCGCCAGCAGCTGGGGACACTTCAACACTGAAGCTTTCTTT	CASSWGHFNTEAFF
-	-	TRBV3-1/TRBV3-2	TRBJ2-2	TGTGCCAGCAGCCCAGTCGCGGCGCCGTGGGACACCGGGGAGCTGTTTTTT	CASSPVAAPWDTGELFF
-	-	TRBV19	TRBJ1-5	TGTGCCAGTAGTGTACAGGGAGGCAATCAGCCCCAGCATTTT	CASSVQGGNQPQHF
-	-	TRBV6-2/TRBV6-3	TRBJ2-5	TGTGCCAGCAGCCATACTAGTGGAGAGACCCAGTACTTC	CASSHTSGETQYF
-	-	TRBV7-2	TRBJ2-7	TGTGCCAGCAGCTCGACTCGTAATAGCTACGAGCAGTACTTC	CASSSTRNSYEQYF
-	-	TRBV29-1	TRBJ2-5	TGCAGCGTTGCGCGGGACCAACAAGAGACCCAGTACTTC	CSVARDQQETQYF
-	-	TRBV4-1	TRBJ1-2	TGCGCCACCCGGGGGAAGGATGGCTACACCTTC	CATRGKDGYTF
-	-	TRBV30	TRBJ1-2	TGTGCCTGGAGTGTAACGAGGATTGACTATGGCTACACCTTC	CAWSVTRIDYGYTF
TRBD2	-	TRBV6-7	TRBJ2-7	TGTGCCAGCAGTTACCCTGGGGGGGTCTCCTACGAGCAGTACTTC	CASSYPGGVSYEQYF
-	-	TRBV30	TRBJ2-7	TGTGCCTGGAGTGTACCACTGCACTACGAGCAGTACTTC	CAWSVPLHYEQYF
-	few	TRBV14	TRBJ2-3	TGTGCCAGCAGCCAAGGACGGGGGAGACAAAGCACAGATACGCAGTATTTT	CASSQGRGRQSTDTQYF
-	-	TRBV6-4	TRBJ1-1	TGTGCCAGCAGTGACGGTGCAGGGACTGACACTGAAGCTTTCTTT	CASSDGAGTDTEAFF